This TCR beta chain was found in a study of beta chain features in type 1 diabetes. Study results and caveats: Shorter TCRB CDR3s, moderately but significantly so, marked every one of the four CD4+ subsets in Type 1 diabetes patients.

By way of CD45RO/CCR7/CD25/CD127/CD95/CD27, the CD4+ regulatory, stem cell-like memory, central memory and naive cells were sorted. This clone was detected only a few times. Its antigen is not identified. V gave up 4 bases and J gave up 5 bases; unmatched junction bases: 5. CDR1 and CDR2 from the germline V gene are SNHLY and FYNNEI. This CDR3 has 15 residues. Every bit of the isolated RNA underwent reverse transcription, so sequencing read expressed TCRB transcripts. Repertoires were generated with immunoSEQ multiplex PCR, while TCRdb's copy carries only in-frame clones and drops some. Of around 500,000 clones listed, approximately 30% are singletons.

This TCR came from a man aged 18 to 29 in good health. This rearrangement joins TRBV2 to TRBJ2-3, with 11 bases that match TRBD2. Sequencing was done on a sample of naive CD4+ T cells from blood. The CDR3 nucleotides read TGTGCCAGCAGTGGACTAGCGGGATCGATAGATACGCAGTATTTT. It codes for CASSGLAGSIDTQYF.